A selection of T cell receptor beta chains follows, all from one sample in a study of control samples from healthy donors and cancer patients. Sequenced by immunoSEQ multiplex PCR; TCRdb stores in-frame clones only, minus some. Seen here are about 150,000 clones, over 85% observed once, and the top ten hold 7.5% to 8.5%. Input material: blood. These receptors all stem from a woman between 35 and 50 years old in good health. CDR3s include the opening cysteine and the closing phenylalanine or tryptophan. A D gene is named only where the DNA matches it firmly. Rows give clone size only sometimes, using once, few, many, or a class for an expanded clone.

D	length	size	V	J	DNA	CDR3
-	15	-	TRBV6-5	TRBJ1-5	TGTGCCAGCAGTTACGGGGGGGGAAGCAATCAGCCCCAGCATTTT	CASSYGGGSNQPQHF
-	16	-	TRBV27	TRBJ2-6	TGTGCCAGCAGTGTACTCGGGTATTCTGGGGCCAACGTCCTGACTTTC	CASSVLGYSGANVLTF
TRBD1	18	once	TRBV7-6	TRBJ1-4	TGTGCCAGCAGCTCACTAGGGACAGGGGAACCAACTAATGAAAAACTGTTTTTT	CASSSLGTGEPTNEKLFF
-	15	-	TRBV7-2	TRBJ1-1	TGTGCCAGCAGCTTAGGGATGACAATGAACACTGAAGCTTTCTTT	CASSLGMTMNTEAFF
-	14	-	TRBV9	TRBJ1-1	TGTGCCAGCAGCCCCGGGGCCGGAGGGACTGAAGCTTTCTTT	CASSPGAGGTEAFF
-	15	once	TRBV10-2	TRBJ2-1	TGCGCCAGCAGTGACCTGGACGGCACGTACAATGAGCAGTTCTTC	CASSDLDGTYNEQFF
-	15	-	TRBV9	TRBJ2-2	TGTGCCAGCAGCTCTACAGGGTTTAAGGCCGGGGAGCTGTTTTTT	CASSSTGFKAGELFF
-	17	-	TRBV6-2/TRBV6-3	TRBJ2-3	TGTGCCAGCAGTTACTCGAAGGGGATCCGTCGGACAGATACGCAGTATTTT	CASSYSKGIRRTDTQYF
TRBD1	15	-	TRBV7-2	TRBJ1-6	TGTGCCAGCAGCTCAGACAGGGGCCGGTATTCACCCCTCCACTTT	CASSSDRGRYSPLHF
-	12	-	TRBV19	TRBJ1-5	TGTGCCAGTAGCCTTCTAGATCAGCCCCAGCATTTT	CASSLLDQPQHF
-	13	-	TRBV12-3/TRBV12-4	TRBJ2-7	TGTGCCAGCAGTTGGACAGCGTCCTACGAGCAGTACTTC	CASSWTASYEQYF
-	13	once	TRBV4-2	TRBJ2-2	TGTGCCAGCAGCCAAGAACCCACCGGGGAGCTGTTTTTT	CASSQEPTGELFF
-	14	-	TRBV7-2	TRBJ1-1	TGTGCCAGCAGCTTAATATTCGGGAACACTGAAGCTTTCTTT	CASSLIFGNTEAFF
-	16	-	TRBV16	TRBJ1-5	TGTGCCAGCAGCCAAACCACAGAATTTAGCAATCAGCCCCAGCATTTT	CASSQTTEFSNQPQHF
-	14	-	TRBV7-2	TRBJ2-7	TGTGCCAGCAGCTTGCAGGTAGCGGTGCACGAGCAGTACTTC	CASSLQVAVHEQYF
-	17	-	TRBV5-1	TRBJ1-1	TGCGCCAGCAGCTTGGGTGCGTCCGGGGGCGCCTCCACTGAAGCTTTCTTT	CASSLGASGGASTEAFF
-	15	-	TRBV5-1	TRBJ2-5	TGCGCCAGCAGCTTCGGACGCTTATCTCAAGAGACCCAGTACTTC	CASSFGRLSQETQYF
-	15	-	TRBV6-5	TRBJ2-2	TGTGCCAGCAGTTACTCGTTGGGAAACACCGGGGAGCTGTTTTTT	CASSYSLGNTGELFF
-	14	-	TRBV4-3	TRBJ2-1	TGCGCCAGCAGCCAAGATTCGGGGTCGCTAGAGCAGTTCTTC	CASSQDSGSLEQFF
-	14	-	TRBV6-4	TRBJ2-2	TGTGCCAGCAGAAATGGGGCGAACACCGGGGAGCTGTTTTTT	CASRNGANTGELFF
-	11	once	TRBV20-1	TRBJ1-1	TGCAGTGCTGTAAACAGGGCGAGAGCTTTCTTT	CSAVNRARAFF
-	16	once	TRBV5-1	TRBJ1-1	TGCGCCAGCAGCGTGGCTATGGGCATCGGGTATACTGAAGCTTTCTTT	CASSVAMGIGYTEAFF
TRBD2	16	-	TRBV7-2	TRBJ2-5	TGTGCCAGCAGGAAGCCTCGACTAGCGGGAGGCGAGACCCAGTACTTC	CASRKPRLAGGETQYF
-	15	-	TRBV5-6	TRBJ1-5	TGTGCCAGCAGCTCGTTCTCCAGAAGCAATCAGCCCCAGCATTTT	CASSSFSRSNQPQHF
-	15	once	TRBV14	TRBJ1-1	TGTGCCAGCAGCCAAGATTTACGGCAGATCACTGAAGCTTTCTTT	CASSQDLRQITEAFF
-	12	once	TRBV9	TRBJ2-1	TGTGCCAGCAGCGCCCCGGACAATGAGCAGTTCTTC	CASSAPDNEQFF
TRBD2	15	few	TRBV27	TRBJ2-7	TGTGCCAGCAAACCGAGCGGGGGGGAAGCCTACGAGCAGTACTTC	CASKPSGGEAYEQYF
TRBD1	15	-	TRBV5-1	TRBJ1-2	TGCGCCAGCAGCCCATCGGGACAGGGGGCTGATGGCTACACCTTC	CASSPSGQGADGYTF
-	15	-	TRBV3-1/TRBV3-2	TRBJ1-2	TGTGCCAGCAGCCAAGTCGGCTGGACTGGGTATGGCTACACCTTC	CASSQVGWTGYGYTF
-	19	-	TRBV5-4	TRBJ1-2	TGTGCCAGCAGCCGCGACGTTTACGGCAGGGCAGCTTCTAACGATGGCTACACCTTC	CASSRDVYGRAASNDGYTF
-	13	-	TRBV5-4	TRBJ2-1	TGTGCCAGCTGGAAGATCGAGGGCAATGAGCAGTTCTTC	CASWKIEGNEQFF
TRBD1	14	-	TRBV5-5	TRBJ2-7	TGTGCCAGCAGCTCTCCGGGACAGGGGTACGAGCAGTACTTC	CASSSPGQGYEQYF
-	14	-	TRBV7-2	TRBJ1-2	TGTGCCAGCAGCTTAAATAGTGGGGTGATTGGCTACACCTTC	CASSLNSGVIGYTF
TRBD1	14	-	TRBV2	TRBJ1-2	TGTGCCAGCACCAACTGGACAGGGTTCTCTCGCTACACCTTC	CASTNWTGFSRYTF
-	13	-	TRBV7-3	TRBJ1-1	TGTGCCAGCAGCTTAGGAGGTAGGGCTGAAGCTTTCTTT	CASSLGGRAEAFF
-	15	-	TRBV3-1/TRBV3-2	TRBJ1-2	TGTGCCAGCAGCCAAGGAGCCTTCTCTCGTGATGGCTACACCTTC	CASSQGAFSRDGYTF
TRBD2	15	-	TRBV14	TRBJ2-5	TGTGCCAGCAGCCAGGGACTAGCGGGGGTGGAGACCCAGTACTTC	CASSQGLAGVETQYF
-	14	-	TRBV3-1/TRBV3-2	TRBJ1-2	TGTGCCAGCAGCCAAGTACCAACGAACTATGGCTACACCTTC	CASSQVPTNYGYTF
-	15	-	TRBV5-4	TRBJ2-5	TGTGCCAGCAGCTCTCTCGGCTTCCTCCAAGAGACCCAGTACTTC	CASSSLGFLQETQYF
-	18	-	TRBV7-2	TRBJ1-2	TGTGCCAGCAGCGAACCCGCACGGACAGTCACGGTCAACTATGGCTACACCTTC	CASSEPARTVTVNYGYTF
-	15	-	TRBV11-2	TRBJ1-3	TGTGCCAGCAGCCAACAGGGATTATCTGGAAACACCATATATTTT	CASSQQGLSGNTIYF
-	11	few	TRBV19	TRBJ1-1	TGTGCCAGTACCAGACAGAGTGAAGCTTTCTTT	CASTRQSEAFF
-	14	-	TRBV6-5	TRBJ1-3	TGTGCCAGCAGCTCTACAGGGCCCGGAAACACCATATATTTT	CASSSTGPGNTIYF
-	12	-	TRBV4-1	TRBJ1-2	TGCGCCAGCAGCCAAGGAGGCGTGGGCTACACCTTC	CASSQGGVGYTF
TRBD2	14	-	TRBV10-3	TRBJ2-5	TGTGCCATCAGCGGTGGGACTAGCGGGGAGACCCAGTACTTC	CAISGGTSGETQYF
-	15	-	TRBV2	TRBJ1-6	TGTGCCAGCAGTGGTGGGGATAGTAGTAATTCACCCCTCCACTTT	CASSGGDSSNSPLHF
TRBD1	14	-	TRBV5-1	TRBJ1-2	TGCGCCAGCAGCTCAGGGACAGGGGGCATTGGCTACACCTTC	CASSSGTGGIGYTF
TRBD1	15	-	TRBV3-1/TRBV3-2	TRBJ1-5	TGTGCCAGCAGCCAAGGACAGGGATTACGTCAGCCCCAGCATTTT	CASSQGQGLRQPQHF
-	14	-	TRBV9	TRBJ2-7	TGTGCCAGCAGCGTAGGAGAGGGACTGCGAGAGCAGTACTTC	CASSVGEGLREQYF
-	15	-	TRBV18	TRBJ1-5	TGTGCCAGCTCACCGAGTGCAGGGCCGTATCAGCCCCAGCATTTT	CASSPSAGPYQPQHF
-	14	-	TRBV5-6	TRBJ1-1	TGTGCCAGCAAAACTGGGGCCGCGAACACTGAAGCTTTCTTT	CASKTGAANTEAFF
TRBD2	15	-	TRBV2	TRBJ2-1	TGTGCCAGCAGTGTTCGATTAGCGGGTTACAATGAGCAGTTCTTC	CASSVRLAGYNEQFF
-	14	-	TRBV7-2	TRBJ1-2	TGTGCCAGCAGCTTACGTTCAGACCGAGGGGGCTACACCTTC	CASSLRSDRGGYTF